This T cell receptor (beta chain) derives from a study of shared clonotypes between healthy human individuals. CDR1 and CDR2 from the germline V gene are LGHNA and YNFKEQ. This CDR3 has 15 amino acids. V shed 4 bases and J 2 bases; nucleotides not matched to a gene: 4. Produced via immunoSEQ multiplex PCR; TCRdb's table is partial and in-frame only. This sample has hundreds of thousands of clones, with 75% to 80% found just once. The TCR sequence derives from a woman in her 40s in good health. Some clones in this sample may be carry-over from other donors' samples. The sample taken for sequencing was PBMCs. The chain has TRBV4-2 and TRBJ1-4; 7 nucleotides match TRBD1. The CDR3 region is CASSPRQGTNEKLFF. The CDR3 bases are TGTGCCAGCAGCCCCCGACAGGGTACTAATGAAAAACTGTTTTTT.